What follows is one T cell receptor (beta chain) and its context. Its target is not known. Germline values: CDR1 SGHDT, CDR2 YYEEEE. V shed 4 bases, J shed 3 bases, and the junction held 4 bases outside the gene matches. The CDR3 length is 14 residues. These data originate in a study of cytomegalovirus exposure and HLA in healthy donors. The PCR contained 60 Vbeta and 13 Jbeta primers. The protocol was immunoSEQ multiplex PCR, while the TCRdb copy is restricted to in-frame clones and leaves out a portion. The sample holds about 55,000 clones. Points from the study as a whole: A later analysis associated 16,000 or so TCR beta sequences with HLA alleles at a 0.05 false discovery rate. The classifier reportedly diagnosed cytomegalovirus status with high specificity and sensitivity. Presence/absence analyses treated sequencing depth as roughly uniform across donors.

This chain joins TRBV5-6 and TRBJ1-2; TRBD1 aligns across 9 bases. Sequenced sample: PBMCs. The sequence derives from a man aged 45-65 years in good health and CMV-seropositive. CDR3 nucleotides: TGTGCCAGCAGCCGAACAGGGGGCGACTATGGCTACACCTTC. Protein sequence: CASSRTGGDYGYTF.